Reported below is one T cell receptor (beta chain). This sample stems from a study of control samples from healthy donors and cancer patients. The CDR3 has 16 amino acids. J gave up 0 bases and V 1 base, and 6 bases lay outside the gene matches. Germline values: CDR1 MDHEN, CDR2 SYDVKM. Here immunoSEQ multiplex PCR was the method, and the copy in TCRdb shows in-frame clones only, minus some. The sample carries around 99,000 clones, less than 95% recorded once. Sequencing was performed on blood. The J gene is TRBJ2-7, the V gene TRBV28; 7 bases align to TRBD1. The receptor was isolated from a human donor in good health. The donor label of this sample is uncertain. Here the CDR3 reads CASSLFDRESSYEQYF. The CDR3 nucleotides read TGTGCCAGCAGTTTATTTGACAGGGAGAGCTCCTACGAGCAGTACTTC.